These 7 T cell receptor beta chains originate from one sample sequenced in a study of blood T cell repertoires in COVID-19. The repertoire was sequenced with immunoSEQ multiplex PCR; TCRdb's copy has only in-frame clones and lacks some. In the table there are 140,000 to 150,000 clones, roughly 79% of which are singletons. Sequencing was done on a sample of peripheral blood. Receptors were obtained from a human donor with acute or convalescent COVID-19. The donor label of this sample is uncertain.

This clone was picked up one time. CDR3 DNA sequence: TGTGCCAGCAGATACGGGAATTCACCCCTCCACTTT. It specifies CASRYGNSPLHF. This chain links TRBV12-3 or TRBV12-4 with TRBJ1-6; D gene ambiguous. The CDR3 extends over 12 amino acids. V lost 6 bases and J 7 bases, leaving 7 bases between the germline ends.

The chain employs TRBV7-6 and TRBJ2-3; D is uncertain. CDR3 length equals 14 residues. Germline V gives CDR1 SGHVS, CDR2 FNYEAQ. The germline V and J ends were trimmed by 1 base and 4 bases, with 9 bases remaining between them. The CDR3 is CASSLGVRSDTQYF. DNA of the CDR3: TGTGCCAGCAGCTTAGGAGTACGGTCAGATACGCAGTATTTT.

This clone has a handful of counts. This chain uses TRBV19 with TRBJ2-1; TRBD2 matches 12 bases. Trimming removed 3 bases from V and 5 bases from J; junction bases left unmatched: 2. The germline V gene encodes CDR1 LNHDA and CDR2 SQIVND (reference sequence). CDR3 length: 15 amino acids. Here the CDR3 reads CASSMGLAGHNEQFF. In nucleotides, the CDR3 is TGTGCCAGTAGTATGGGACTAGCGGGCCACAATGAGCAGTTCTTC.

A few counts support this clone. Mismatch with germline at one junction end may stem from a read error. The rearrangement links TRBV20-1 to TRBJ1-4; 8 bases line up with TRBD1. Germline lookup yields CDR1 DFQATT and CDR2 SNEGSKA (reference sequence). The CDR3 covers 11 residues. The CDR3: CSARPGQGLLF. CDR3 nucleotide sequence: TGCAGTGCTAGACCTGGACAGGGCTTGTTGTTT.

The genes are TRBV12-3 or TRBV12-4 and TRBJ1-2; no firm D call. The CDR3 length is 12 residues. V gave up 3 bases and J gave up 7 bases, with 9 bases separating them. The CDR3: CASSFRVGGYTF. In DNA form, the CDR3 reads TGTGCCAGCAGTTTCCGGGTGGGTGGCTACACCTTC.

The table lists this clone with a few counts. V and J are TRBV5-5 and TRBJ1-4; D unresolved. V shed 0 bases and J shed 0 bases, with 6 bases lying between them. The CDR3 totals 15 residues. In germline, CDR1 is SGHKS, CDR2 YYEKEE (reference sequence). CDR3 sequence: CASSLGTATNEKLFF. DNA of the CDR3: TGTGCCAGCAGCTTGGGAACGGCAACTAATGAAAAACTGTTTTTT.

This clone has a single count. The chain links TRBV9 to TRBJ2-2, with D possibly matching TRBD1 (5 bases). The germline gives CDR1 SGDLS, CDR2 YYNGEE. Trimming left V 4 bases short and J 0 bases short, with 10 bases between. The CDR3 has 15 residues. Here the CDR3 DNA reads TGTGCCAGCAGCCTCCAGACAGCGAACACCGGGGAGCTGTTTTTT. The encoded protein is CASSLQTANTGELFF. The full variable domain, with the rest looked up from reference TRBV9 and TRBJ2-2, is DSGVTQTPKHLITATGQRVTLRCSPRSGDLSVYWYQQSLDQGLQFLIQYYNGEERAKGNILERFSAQQFPDLHSELNLSSLELGDSALYFCASSLQTANTGELFFGEGSRLTVL.